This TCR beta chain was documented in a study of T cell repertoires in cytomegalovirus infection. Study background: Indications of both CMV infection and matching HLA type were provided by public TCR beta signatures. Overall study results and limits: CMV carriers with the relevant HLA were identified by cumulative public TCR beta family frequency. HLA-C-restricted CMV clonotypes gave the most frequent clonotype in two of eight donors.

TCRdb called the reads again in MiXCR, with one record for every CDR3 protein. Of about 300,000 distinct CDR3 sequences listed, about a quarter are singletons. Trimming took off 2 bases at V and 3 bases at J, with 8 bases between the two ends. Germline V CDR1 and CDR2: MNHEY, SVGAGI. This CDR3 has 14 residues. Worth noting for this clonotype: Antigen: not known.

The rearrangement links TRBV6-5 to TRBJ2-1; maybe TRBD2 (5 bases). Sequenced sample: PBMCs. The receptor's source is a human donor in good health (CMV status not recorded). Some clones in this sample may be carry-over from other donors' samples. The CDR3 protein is CASSYRGYYNEQFF. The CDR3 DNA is TGTGCCAGCAGTTACCGGGGTTACTACAATGAGCAGTTCTTC.